This T cell receptor beta chain was profiled in a study of Graves' ophthalmopathy and Graves' hyperthyroidism. The CDR3 runs 14 residues. Trimming pared 4 bases from V and 4 bases from J, leaving 13 bases between. Germline V CDR1 and CDR2: SEHNR, FQNEAQ (reference sequence). Hyperthyroidism in these 18- to 65-year-old patients was newly diagnosed, lasting under 2 months. None of the included patients had other autoimmune diseases, uncontrolled infections, pregnancy or lactation, as these led to exclusion. The diagnosis was founded upon clinical symptoms, serum thyroxine, TRAb, thyroid ultrasound and orbital computed tomography. Comment on this clonotype: This may be a read error: a much more frequent sequence differs by one nucleotide.

Researchers took RNA transcripts and amplified TCR beta CDR3 regions from them. Investigators did first-round RT-PCR with HTBI primers, then second-round multiplex PCR. From the multiplex PCR reads, TCRdb called clonotypes with MiXCR, one entry per CDR3 protein. The table has 1 million to 1.3 million distinct CDR3 sequences, about 35% seen once. The chain is built from TRBV7-9 and TRBJ1-1; no definite D call. This TCR was sampled from an adult man with Graves' hyperthyroidism. Sequencing was carried out using peripheral blood or thyroid tissue (not recorded which). The CDR3 loop reads CASSSAFKGTEAFF. DNA for the CDR3: TGTGCCAGCAGCTCAGCTTTTAAGGGCACTGAAGCTTTCTTT.